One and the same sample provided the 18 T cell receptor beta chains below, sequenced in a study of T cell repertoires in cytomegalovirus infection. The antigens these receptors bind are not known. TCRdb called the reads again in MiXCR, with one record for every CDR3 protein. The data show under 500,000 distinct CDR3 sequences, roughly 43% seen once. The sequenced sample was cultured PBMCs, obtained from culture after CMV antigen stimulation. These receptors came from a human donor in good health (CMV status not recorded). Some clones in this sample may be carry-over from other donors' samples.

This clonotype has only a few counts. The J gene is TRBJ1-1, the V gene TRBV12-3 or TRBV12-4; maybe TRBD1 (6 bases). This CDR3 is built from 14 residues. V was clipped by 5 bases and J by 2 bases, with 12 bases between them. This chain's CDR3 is CASSPADSNTEAFF. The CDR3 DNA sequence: TGTGCCAGCAGTCCCGCGGACAGCAACACTGAAGCTTTCTTT.

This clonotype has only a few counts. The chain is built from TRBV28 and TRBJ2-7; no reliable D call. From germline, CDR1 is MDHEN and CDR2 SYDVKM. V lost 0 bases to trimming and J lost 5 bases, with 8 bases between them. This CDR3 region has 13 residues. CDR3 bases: TGTGCCAGCAGTTTATGGTTAGGAGACGAGCAGTACTTC. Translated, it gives CASSLWLGDEQYF.

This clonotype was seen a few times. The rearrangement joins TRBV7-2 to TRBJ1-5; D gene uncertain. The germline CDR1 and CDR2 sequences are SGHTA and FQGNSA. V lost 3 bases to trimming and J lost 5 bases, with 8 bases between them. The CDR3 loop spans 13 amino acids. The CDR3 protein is CASSFSSDQPQHF. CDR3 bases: TGTGCCAGCAGCTTTAGTTCCGATCAGCCCCAGCATTTT.

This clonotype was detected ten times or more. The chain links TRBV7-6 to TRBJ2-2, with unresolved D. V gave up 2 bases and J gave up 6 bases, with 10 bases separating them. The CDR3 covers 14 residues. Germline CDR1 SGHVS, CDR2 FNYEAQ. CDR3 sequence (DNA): TGTGCCAGCAGCTTATACGGGTCCGCCGGGGAGCTGTTTTTT. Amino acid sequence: CASSLYGSAGELFF.

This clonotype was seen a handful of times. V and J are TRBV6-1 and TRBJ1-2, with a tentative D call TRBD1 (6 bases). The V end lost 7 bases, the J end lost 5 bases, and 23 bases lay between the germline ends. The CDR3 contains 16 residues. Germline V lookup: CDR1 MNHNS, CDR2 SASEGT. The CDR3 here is CASKDRSLTWLYGYTF. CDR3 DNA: TGTGCCAGCAAAGACAGGTCCCTAACCTGGCTGTATGGCTACACCTTC.

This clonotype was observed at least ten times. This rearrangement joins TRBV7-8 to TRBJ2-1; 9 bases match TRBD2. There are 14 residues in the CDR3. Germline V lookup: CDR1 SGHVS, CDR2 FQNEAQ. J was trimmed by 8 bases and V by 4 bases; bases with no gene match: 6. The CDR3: CASSSGLAVHEQFF. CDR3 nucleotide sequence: TGTGCCAGCAGCTCGGGACTAGCAGTCCATGAGCAGTTCTTC.

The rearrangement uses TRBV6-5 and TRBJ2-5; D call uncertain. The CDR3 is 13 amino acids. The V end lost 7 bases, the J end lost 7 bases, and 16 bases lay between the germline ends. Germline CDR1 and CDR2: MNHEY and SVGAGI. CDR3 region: CASNHPGPGTQYF. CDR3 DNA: TGTGCCAGCAACCACCCCGGGCCGGGGACCCAGTACTTC.

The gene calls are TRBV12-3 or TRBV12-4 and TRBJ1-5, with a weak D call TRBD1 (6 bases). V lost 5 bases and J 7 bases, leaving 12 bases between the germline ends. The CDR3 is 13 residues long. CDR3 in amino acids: CASSLQGRQPQHF. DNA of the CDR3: TGTGCCAGCAGTCTACAGGGTCGCCAGCCCCAGCATTTT.

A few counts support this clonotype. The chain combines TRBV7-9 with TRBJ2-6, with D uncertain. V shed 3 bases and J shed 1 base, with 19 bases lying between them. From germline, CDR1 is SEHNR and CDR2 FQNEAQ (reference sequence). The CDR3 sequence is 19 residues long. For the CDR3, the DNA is TGTGCCAGCAGCTTTCTATTTGGCAAAGATCGGTCTGGGGCCAACGTCCTGACTTTC. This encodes CASSFLFGKDRSGANVLTF.

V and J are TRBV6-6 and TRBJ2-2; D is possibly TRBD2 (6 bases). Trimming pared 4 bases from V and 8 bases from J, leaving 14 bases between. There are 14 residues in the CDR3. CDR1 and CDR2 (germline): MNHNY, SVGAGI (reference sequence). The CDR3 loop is CASSLWRGEGELFF. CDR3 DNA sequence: TGTGCCAGCAGTTTGTGGCGGGGCGAGGGGGAGCTGTTTTTT.

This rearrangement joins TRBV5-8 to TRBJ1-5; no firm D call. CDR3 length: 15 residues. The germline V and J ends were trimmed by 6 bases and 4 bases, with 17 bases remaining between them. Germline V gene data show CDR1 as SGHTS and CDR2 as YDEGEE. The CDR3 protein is CASTVRGSGNQPQHF. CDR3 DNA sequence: TGTGCCAGCACCGTACGGGGTAGCGGGAATCAGCCCCAGCATTTT.

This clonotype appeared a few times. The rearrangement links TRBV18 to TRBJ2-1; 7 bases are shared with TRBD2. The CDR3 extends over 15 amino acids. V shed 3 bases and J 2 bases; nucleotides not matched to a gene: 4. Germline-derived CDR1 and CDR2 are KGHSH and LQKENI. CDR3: CASSPGGVTYNEQFF. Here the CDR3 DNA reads TGTGCCAGCTCACCTGGGGGGGTTACCTACAATGAGCAGTTCTTC.

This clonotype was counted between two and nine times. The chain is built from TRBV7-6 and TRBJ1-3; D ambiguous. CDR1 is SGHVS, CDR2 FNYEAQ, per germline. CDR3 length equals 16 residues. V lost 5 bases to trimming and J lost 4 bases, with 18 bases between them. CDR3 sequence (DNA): TGTGCCAGCAGCGCGAGAACCTCGGCGGTCGGAAACACCATATATTTT. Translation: CASSARTSAVGNTIYF.

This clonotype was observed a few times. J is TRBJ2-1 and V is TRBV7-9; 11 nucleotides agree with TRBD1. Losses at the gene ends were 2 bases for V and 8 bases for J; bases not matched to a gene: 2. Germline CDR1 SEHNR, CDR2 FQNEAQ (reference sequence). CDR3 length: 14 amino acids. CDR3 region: CASSLWDRGDEQFF. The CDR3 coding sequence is TGTGCCAGCAGCTTATGGGACAGGGGGGATGAGCAGTTCTTC.

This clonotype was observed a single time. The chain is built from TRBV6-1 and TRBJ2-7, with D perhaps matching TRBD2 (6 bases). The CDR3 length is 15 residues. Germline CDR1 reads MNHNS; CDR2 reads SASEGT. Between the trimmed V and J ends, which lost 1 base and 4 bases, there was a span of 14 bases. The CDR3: CASSEDRAGRYEQYF. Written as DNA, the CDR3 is TGTGCCAGCAGTGAAGATCGGGCAGGGAGGTACGAGCAGTACTTC.

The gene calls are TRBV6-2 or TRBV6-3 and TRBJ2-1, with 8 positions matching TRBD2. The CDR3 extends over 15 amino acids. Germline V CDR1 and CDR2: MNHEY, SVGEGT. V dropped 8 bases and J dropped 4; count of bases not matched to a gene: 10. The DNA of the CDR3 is TGTGCCAGCGGGGGTAGCGGGGTCCCTTACAATGAGCAGTTCTTC. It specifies CASGGSGVPYNEQFF.

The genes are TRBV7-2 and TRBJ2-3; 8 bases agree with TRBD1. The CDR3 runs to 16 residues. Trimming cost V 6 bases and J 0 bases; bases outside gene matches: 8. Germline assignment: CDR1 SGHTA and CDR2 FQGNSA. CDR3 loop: CASRPDRVPSTDTQYF. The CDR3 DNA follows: TGTGCCAGCAGGCCGGACAGGGTCCCTAGCACAGATACGCAGTATTTT.

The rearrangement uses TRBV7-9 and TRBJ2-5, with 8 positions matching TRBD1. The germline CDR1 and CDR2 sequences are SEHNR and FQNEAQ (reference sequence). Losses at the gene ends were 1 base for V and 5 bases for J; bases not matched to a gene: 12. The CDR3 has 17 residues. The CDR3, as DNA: TGTGCCAGCAGCTTAGTAGGACAGGGAACTTTTAGTGAGACCCAGTACTTC. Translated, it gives CASSLVGQGTFSETQYF. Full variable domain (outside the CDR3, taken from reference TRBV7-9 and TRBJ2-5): DTGVSQNPRHKITKRGQNVTFRCDPISEHNRLYWYRQTLGQGPEFLTYFQNEAQLEKSRLLSDRFSAERPKGSFSTLEIQRTEQGDSAMYLCASSLVGQGTFSETQYFGPGTRLLVL.